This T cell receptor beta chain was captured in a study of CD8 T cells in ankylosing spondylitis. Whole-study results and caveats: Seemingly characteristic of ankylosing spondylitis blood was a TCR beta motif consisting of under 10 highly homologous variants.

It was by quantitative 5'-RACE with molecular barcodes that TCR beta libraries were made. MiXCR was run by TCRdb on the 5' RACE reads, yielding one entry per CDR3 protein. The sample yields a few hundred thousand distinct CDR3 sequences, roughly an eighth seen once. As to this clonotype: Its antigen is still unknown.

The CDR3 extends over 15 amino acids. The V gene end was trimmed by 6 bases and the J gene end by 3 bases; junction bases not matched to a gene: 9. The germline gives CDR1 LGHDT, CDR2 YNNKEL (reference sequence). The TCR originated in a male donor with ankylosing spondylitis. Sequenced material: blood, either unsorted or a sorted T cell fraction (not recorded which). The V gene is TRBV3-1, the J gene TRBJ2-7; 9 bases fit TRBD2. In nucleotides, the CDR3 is TGTGCCAGCAGGACAGTGACTAGCGGTCGCTACGAGCAGTACTTC. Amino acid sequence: CASRTVTSGRYEQYF.